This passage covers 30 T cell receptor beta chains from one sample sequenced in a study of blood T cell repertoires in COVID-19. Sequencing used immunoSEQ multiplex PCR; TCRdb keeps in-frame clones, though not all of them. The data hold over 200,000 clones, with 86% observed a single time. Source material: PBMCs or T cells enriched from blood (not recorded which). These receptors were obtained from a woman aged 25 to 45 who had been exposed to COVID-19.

Here the CDR3 DNA reads TGTGCCAGCAGCTTCGCCCTTAGCGGGGGCCGCACAGATACGCAGTATTTT. Translated, it gives CASSFALSGGRTDTQYF. The V call is TRBV7-9, the J call TRBJ2-3; 9 bases line up with TRBD2. The germline V gene has CDR1 SEHNR and CDR2 FQNEAQ (reference sequence). V gave up 3 bases and J gave up 1 base; unmatched junction bases: 8. The CDR3 has 17 amino acids.

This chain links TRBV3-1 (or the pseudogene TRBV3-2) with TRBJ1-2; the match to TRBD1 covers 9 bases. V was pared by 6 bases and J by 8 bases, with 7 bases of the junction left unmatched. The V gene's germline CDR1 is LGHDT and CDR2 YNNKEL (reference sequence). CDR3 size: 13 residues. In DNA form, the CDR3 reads TGTGCCAGCAGTCAAACAGGGGGCGCGGGCTACACCTTC. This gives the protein CASSQTGGAGYTF.

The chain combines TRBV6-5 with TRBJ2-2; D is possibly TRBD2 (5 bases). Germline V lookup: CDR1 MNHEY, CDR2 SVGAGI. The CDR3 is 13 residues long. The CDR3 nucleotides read TGTGCGCTACTGAGCGGCGTAAAGGGGGAGCTGTTTTTT. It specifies CALLSGVKGELFF.

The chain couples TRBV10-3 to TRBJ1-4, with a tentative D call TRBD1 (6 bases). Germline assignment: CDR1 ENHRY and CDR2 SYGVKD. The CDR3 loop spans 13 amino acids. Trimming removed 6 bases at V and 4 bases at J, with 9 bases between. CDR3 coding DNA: TGTGCCATCAGGCGACAGGATAATGAAAAACTGTTTTTT. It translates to CAIRRQDNEKLFF.

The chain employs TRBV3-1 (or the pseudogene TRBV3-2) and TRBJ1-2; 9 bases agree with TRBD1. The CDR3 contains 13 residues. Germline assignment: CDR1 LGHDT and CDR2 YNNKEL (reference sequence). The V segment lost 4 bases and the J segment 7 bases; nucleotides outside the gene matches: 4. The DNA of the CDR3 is TGTGCCAGCAGCCCCCAACAGGGGGCTGGCTACACCTTC. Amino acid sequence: CASSPQQGAGYTF.

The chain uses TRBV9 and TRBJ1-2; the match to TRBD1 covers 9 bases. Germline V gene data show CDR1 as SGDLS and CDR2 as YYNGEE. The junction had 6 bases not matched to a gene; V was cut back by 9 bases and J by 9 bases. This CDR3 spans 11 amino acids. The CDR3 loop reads CATRGTGSYTF. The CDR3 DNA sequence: TGTGCCACCCGAGGGACAGGGAGCTACACCTTC.

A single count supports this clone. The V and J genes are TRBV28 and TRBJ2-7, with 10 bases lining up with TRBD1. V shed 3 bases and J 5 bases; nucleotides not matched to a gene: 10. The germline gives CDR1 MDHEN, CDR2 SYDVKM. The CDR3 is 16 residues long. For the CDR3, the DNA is TGTGCCAGCAGTTTGCTCAGGGACAGGGGTGTCCACGAGCAGTACTTC. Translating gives CASSLLRDRGVHEQYF.

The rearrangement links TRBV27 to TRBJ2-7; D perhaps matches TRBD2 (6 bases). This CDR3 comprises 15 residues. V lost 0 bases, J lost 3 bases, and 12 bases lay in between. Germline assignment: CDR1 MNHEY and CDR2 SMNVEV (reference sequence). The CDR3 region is CASSLSSSGLYEQYF. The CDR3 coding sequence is TGTGCCAGCAGTTTATCGAGTAGCGGACTCTACGAGCAGTACTTC.

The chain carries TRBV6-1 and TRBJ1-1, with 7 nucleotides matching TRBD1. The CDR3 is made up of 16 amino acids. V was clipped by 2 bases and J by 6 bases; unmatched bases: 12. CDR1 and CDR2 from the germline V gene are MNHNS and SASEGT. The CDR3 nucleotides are TGTGCCAGCAGTGAATTCTCTACAGGGGACCAGGCTGAAGCTTTCTTT. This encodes CASSEFSTGDQAEAFF.

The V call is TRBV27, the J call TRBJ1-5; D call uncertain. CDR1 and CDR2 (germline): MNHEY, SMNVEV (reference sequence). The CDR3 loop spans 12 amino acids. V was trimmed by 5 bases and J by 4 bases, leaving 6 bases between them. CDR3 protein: CASSLLNQPQHF. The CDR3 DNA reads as TGTGCCAGCAGTCTCCTAAATCAGCCCCAGCATTTT.

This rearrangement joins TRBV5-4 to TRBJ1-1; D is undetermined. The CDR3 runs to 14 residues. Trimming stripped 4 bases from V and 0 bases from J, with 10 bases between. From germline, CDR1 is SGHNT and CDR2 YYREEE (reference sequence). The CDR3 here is CASSGRNMNTEAFF. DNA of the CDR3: TGTGCCAGCAGCGGGAGAAATATGAACACTGAAGCTTTCTTT.

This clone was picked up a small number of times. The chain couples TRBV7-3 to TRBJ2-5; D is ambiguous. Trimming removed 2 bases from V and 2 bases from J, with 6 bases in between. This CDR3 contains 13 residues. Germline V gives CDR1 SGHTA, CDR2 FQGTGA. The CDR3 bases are TGTGCCAGCAGCTTACTAGGACAAGAGACCCAGTACTTC. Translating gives CASSLLGQETQYF.

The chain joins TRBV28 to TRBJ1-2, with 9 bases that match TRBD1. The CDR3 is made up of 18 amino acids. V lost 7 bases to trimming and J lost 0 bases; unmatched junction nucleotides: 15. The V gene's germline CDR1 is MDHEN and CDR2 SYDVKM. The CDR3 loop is CASNSPPGQGDPNYGYTF. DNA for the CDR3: TGTGCCAGCAATTCCCCCCCGGGACAGGGTGATCCTAACTATGGCTACACCTTC.

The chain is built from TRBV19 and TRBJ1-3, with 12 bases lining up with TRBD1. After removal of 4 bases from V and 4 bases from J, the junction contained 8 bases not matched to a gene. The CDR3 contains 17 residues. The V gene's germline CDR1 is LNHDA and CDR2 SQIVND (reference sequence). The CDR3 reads CASSSPGTGGSGNTIYF. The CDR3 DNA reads TGTGCCAGTAGTAGCCCCGGGACAGGGGGCTCAGGAAACACCATATATTTT.

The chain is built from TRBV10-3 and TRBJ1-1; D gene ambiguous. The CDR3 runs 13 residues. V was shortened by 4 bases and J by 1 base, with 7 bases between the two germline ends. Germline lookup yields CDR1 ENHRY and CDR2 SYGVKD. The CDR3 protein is CAISVEGNTEAFF. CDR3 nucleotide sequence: TGTGCCATCAGTGTTGAGGGGAACACTGAAGCTTTCTTT.

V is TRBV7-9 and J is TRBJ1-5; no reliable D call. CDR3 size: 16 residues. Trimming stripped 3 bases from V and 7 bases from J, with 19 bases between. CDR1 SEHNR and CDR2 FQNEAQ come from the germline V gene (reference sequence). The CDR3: CASSFHPQERRQPQHF. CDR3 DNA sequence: TGTGCCAGCAGCTTCCACCCGCAGGAGCGGCGGCAGCCCCAGCATTTT.

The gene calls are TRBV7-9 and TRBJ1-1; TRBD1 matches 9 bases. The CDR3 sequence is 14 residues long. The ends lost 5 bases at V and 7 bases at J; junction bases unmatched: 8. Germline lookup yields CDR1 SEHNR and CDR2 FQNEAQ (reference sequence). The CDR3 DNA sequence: TGTGCCAGCAGCCTACAGGGGGCCGAGAATGAAGCTTTCTTT. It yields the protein CASSLQGAENEAFF. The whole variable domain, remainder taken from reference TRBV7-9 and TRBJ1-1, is DTGVSQNPRHKITKRGQNVTFRCDPISEHNRLYWYRQTLGQGPEFLTYFQNEAQLEKSRLLSDRFSAERPKGSFSTLEIQRTEQGDSAMYLCASSLQGAENEAFFGQGTRLTVV.

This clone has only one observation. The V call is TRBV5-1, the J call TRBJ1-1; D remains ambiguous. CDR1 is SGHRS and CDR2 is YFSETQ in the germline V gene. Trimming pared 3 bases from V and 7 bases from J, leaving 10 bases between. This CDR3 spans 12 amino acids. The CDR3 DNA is TGCGCCAGCAGCTCAGACATAGATGAAGCTTTCTTT. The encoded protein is CASSSDIDEAFF. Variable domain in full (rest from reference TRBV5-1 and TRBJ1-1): KAGVTQTPRYLIKTRGQQVTLSCSPISGHRSVSWYQQTPGQGLQFLFEYFSETQRNKGNFPGRFSGRQFSNSRSEMNVSTLELGDSALYLCASSSDIDEAFFGQGTRLTVV.

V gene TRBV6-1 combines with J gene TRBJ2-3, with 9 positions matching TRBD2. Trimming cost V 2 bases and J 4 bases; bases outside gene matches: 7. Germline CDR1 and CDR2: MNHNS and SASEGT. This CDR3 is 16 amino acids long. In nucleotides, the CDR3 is TGTGCCAGCAGTGAACCTAGCGGGGAACACCCAGATACGCAGTATTTT. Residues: CASSEPSGEHPDTQYF.

The CDR3 DNA reads TGTGCCAGCAGCGCGGGACAGACCCACTCCTACGAGCAGTACTTC. Its protein product is CASSAGQTHSYEQYF. The genes are TRBV7-9 and TRBJ2-7; tentatively, D is TRBD1 (7 bases). Per germline, CDR1 SEHNR and CDR2 FQNEAQ (reference sequence). The CDR3 extends over 15 amino acids. V was clipped by 5 bases and J by 0 bases, with 14 bases between them.

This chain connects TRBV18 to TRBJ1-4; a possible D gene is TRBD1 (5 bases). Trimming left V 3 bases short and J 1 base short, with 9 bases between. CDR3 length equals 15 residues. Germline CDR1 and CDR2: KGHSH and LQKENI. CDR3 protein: CASSPGGGTNEKLFF. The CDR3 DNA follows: TGTGCCAGCTCACCGGGGGGAGGAACTAATGAAAAACTGTTTTTT.

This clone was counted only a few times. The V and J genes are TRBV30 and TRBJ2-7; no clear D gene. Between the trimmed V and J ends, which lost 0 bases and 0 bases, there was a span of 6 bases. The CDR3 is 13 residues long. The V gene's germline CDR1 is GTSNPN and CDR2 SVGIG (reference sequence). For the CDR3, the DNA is TGTGCCTGGAGTGTAACAGTCTCCTACGAGCAGTACTTC. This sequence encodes CAWSVTVSYEQYF.

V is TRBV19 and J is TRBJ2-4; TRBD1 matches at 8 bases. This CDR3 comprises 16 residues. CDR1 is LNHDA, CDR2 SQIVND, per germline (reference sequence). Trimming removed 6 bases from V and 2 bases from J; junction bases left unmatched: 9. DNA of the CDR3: TGTGCCAGTAGGAACTTGACAGGGGCTACCAAAAACATTCAGTACTTC. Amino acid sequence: CASRNLTGATKNIQYF.

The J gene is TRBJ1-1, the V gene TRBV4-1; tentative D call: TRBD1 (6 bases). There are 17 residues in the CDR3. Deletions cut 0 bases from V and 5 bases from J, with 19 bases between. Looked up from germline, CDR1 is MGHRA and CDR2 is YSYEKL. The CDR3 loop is CASSQDLGGGRWTEAFF. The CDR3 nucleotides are TGCGCCAGCAGCCAAGACCTAGGCGGGGGCCGATGGACTGAAGCTTTCTTT.

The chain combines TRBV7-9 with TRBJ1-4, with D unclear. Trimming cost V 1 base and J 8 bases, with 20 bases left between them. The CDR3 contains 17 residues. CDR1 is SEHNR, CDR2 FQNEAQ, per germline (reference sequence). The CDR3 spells CASSLVGPAGSGEKLFF. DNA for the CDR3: TGTGCCAGCAGCTTAGTGGGCCCCGCAGGATCTGGGGAAAAACTGTTTTTT.

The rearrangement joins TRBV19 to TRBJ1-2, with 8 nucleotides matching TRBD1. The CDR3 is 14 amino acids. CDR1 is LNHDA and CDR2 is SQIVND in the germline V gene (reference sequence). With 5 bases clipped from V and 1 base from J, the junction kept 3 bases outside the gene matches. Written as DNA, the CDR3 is TGTGCCAGTAGTTACAGGGGGGATAACTATGGCTACACCTTC. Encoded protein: CASSYRGDNYGYTF. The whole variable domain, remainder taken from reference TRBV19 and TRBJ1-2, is DGGITQSPKYLFRKEGQNVTLSCEQNLNHDAMYWYRQDPGQGLRLIYYSQIVNDFQKGDIAEGYSVSREKKESFPLTVTSAQKNPTAFYLCASSYRGDNYGYTFGSGTRLTVV.

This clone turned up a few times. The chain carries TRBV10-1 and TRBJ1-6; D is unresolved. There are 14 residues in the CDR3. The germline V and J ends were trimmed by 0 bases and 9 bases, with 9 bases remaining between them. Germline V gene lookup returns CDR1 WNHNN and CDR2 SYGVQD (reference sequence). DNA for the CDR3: TGCGCCAGCAGTGAGTCTCGGGAACTTTCACCCCTCCACTTT. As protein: CASSESRELSPLHF.

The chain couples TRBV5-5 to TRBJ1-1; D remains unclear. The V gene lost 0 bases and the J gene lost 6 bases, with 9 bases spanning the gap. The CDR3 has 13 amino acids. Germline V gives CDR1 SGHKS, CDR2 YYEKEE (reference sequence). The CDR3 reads CASSLVGEAEAFF. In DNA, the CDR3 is TGTGCCAGCAGCTTGGTAGGTGAGGCTGAAGCTTTCTTT.

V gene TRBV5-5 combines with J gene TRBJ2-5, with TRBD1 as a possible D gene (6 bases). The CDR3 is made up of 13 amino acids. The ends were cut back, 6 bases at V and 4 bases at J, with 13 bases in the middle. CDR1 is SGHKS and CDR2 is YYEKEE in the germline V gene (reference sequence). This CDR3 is CASTRGRTETQYF. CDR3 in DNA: TGTGCCAGCACCAGGGGACGGACAGAGACCCAGTACTTC. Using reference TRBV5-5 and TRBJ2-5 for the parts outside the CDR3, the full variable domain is DAGVTQSPTHLIKTRGQQVTLRCSPISGHKSVSWYQQVLGQGPQFIFQYYEKEERGRGNFPDRFSARQFPNYSSELNVNALLLGDSALYLCASTRGRTETQYFGPGTRLLVL.

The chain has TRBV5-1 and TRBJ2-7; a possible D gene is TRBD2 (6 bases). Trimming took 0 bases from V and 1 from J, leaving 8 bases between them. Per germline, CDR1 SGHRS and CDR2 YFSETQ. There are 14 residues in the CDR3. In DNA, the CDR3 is TGCGCCAGCAGCTTGGGGAGGGAATCCTACGAGCAGTACTTC. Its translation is CASSLGRESYEQYF.